These 3 T cell receptor beta chains were sequenced from one sample in a study of cytomegalovirus exposure and HLA in healthy donors. This PCR relied on a set of 60 Vbeta primers and 13 Jbeta primers. Profiling relied on immunoSEQ multiplex PCR, and the TCRdb table lists in-frame clones only, not all of them. The data show 150,000 to 200,000 clones, roughly four fifths seen once. Source material: PBMCs. The receptors derive from a man aged 45 to 65 in good health and CMV-seronegative.

The chain uses TRBV5-4 and TRBJ1-1, with D hard to call. Germline V CDR1 and CDR2: SGHNT, YYREEE (reference sequence). V lost 0 bases, J lost 0 bases, and 9 bases lay in between. The CDR3 has 15 residues. CDR3 loop: CASSLDAAMNTEAFF. The CDR3 bases are TGTGCCAGCAGCTTGGATGCAGCGATGAACACTGAAGCTTTCTTT.

V is TRBV5-1 and J is TRBJ2-2; D is possibly TRBD2 (5 bases). Germline V lookup: CDR1 SGHRS, CDR2 YFSETQ. Trimming took off 4 bases at V and 4 bases at J, with 17 bases between the two ends. The CDR3 has 16 amino acids. Here the CDR3 reads CASSPLGGLTTGELFF. The DNA for the CDR3 is TGCGCCAGCAGCCCCCTAGGAGGATTAACCACCGGGGAGCTGTTTTTT. The full variable domain, rest sourced from reference TRBV5-1 and TRBJ2-2, is KAGVTQTPRYLIKTRGQQVTLSCSPISGHRSVSWYQQTPGQGLQFLFEYFSETQRNKGNFPGRFSGRQFSNSRSEMNVSTLELGDSALYLCASSPLGGLTTGELFFGEGSRLTVL.

V and J are TRBV6-1 and TRBJ2-3; D is unresolved. The CDR3 loop spans 14 amino acids. The germline V gene has CDR1 MNHNS and CDR2 SASEGT. Trimming pared 8 bases from V and 2 bases from J, leaving 14 bases between. The CDR3 reads CASSARISTDTQYF. The CDR3 region has the DNA TGTGCCAGCTCAGCTAGGATTTCCACAGATACGCAGTATTTT.